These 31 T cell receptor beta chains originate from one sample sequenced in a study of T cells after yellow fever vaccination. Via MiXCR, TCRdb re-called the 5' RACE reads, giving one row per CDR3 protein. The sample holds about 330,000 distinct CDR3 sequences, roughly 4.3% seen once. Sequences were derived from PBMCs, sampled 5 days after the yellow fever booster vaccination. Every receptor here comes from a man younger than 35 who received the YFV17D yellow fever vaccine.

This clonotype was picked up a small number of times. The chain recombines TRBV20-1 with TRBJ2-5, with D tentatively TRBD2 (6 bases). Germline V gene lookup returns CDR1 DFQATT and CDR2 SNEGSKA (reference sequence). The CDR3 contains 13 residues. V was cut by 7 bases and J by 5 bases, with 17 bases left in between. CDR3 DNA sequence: TGCAGTGTCAGGACGCGGGGCGGGGAGACCCAGTACTTC. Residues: CSVRTRGGETQYF.

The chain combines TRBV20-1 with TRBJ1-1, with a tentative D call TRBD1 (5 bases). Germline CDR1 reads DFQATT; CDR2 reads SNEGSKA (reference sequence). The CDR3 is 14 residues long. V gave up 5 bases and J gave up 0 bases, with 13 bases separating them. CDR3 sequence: CSAPRGTMNTEAFF. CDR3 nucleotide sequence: TGCAGTGCTCCGCGAGGGACCATGAACACTGAAGCTTTCTTT.

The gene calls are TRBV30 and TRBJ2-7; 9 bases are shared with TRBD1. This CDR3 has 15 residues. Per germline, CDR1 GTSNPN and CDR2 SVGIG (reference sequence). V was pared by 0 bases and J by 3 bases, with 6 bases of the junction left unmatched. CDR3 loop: CAWSVPGQGVYEQYF. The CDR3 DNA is TGTGCCTGGAGTGTCCCGGGACAGGGAGTCTACGAGCAGTACTTC. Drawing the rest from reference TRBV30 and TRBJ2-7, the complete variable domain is SQTIHQWPATLVQPVGSPLSLECTVEGTSNPNLYWYRQAAGRGLQLLFYSVGIGQISSEVPQNLSASRPQDRQFILSSKKLLLSDSGFYLCAWSVPGQGVYEQYFGPGTRLTVT.

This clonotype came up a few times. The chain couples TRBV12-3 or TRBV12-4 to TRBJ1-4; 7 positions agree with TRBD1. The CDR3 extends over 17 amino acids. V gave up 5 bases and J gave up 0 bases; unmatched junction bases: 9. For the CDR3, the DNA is TGTGCCAGCAGTCCCAGGGGGTTGGTTGCAACTAATGAAAAACTGTTTTTT. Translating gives CASSPRGLVATNEKLFF.

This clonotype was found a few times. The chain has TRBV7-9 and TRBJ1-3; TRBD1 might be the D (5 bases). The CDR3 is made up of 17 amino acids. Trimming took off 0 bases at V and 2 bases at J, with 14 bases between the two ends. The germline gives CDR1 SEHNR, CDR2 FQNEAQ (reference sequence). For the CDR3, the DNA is TGTGCCAGCAGCTTAGCGCCTGGCAGGGATACTGGAAACACCATATATTTT. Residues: CASSLAPGRDTGNTIYF. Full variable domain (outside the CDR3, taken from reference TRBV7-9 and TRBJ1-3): DTGVSQNPRHKITKRGQNVTFRCDPISEHNRLYWYRQTLGQGPEFLTYFQNEAQLEKSRLLSDRFSAERPKGSFSTLEIQRTEQGDSAMYLCASSLAPGRDTGNTIYFGEGSWLTVV.

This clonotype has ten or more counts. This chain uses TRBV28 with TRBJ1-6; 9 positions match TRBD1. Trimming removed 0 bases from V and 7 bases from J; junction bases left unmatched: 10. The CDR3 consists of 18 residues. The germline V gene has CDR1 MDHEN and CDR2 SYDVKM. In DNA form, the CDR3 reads TGTGCCAGCAGTTTATGGGGACAGGGTACCTTGGGGAATTCACCCCTCCACTTT. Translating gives CASSLWGQGTLGNSPLHF.

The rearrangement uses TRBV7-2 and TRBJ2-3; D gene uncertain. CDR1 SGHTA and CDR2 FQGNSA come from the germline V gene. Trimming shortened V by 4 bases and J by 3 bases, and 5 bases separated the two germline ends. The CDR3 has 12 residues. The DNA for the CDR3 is TGTGCCAGCAGCTGGGCTACAGATACGCAGTATTTT. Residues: CASSWATDTQYF.

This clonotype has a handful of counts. The CDR3 DNA is TGTGCCAGCAGCCAAGATAGGGACGGTGGGACCCAGTACTTC. It is translated as CASSQDRDGGTQYF. The chain uses TRBV3-1 and TRBJ2-5; D possibly uses TRBD1 or TRBD2 (5 bases each). The V and J ends lost 0 bases and 7 bases respectively, with 12 bases between them. From germline, CDR1 is LGHDT and CDR2 YNNKEL (reference sequence). The length of the CDR3 is 14 residues.

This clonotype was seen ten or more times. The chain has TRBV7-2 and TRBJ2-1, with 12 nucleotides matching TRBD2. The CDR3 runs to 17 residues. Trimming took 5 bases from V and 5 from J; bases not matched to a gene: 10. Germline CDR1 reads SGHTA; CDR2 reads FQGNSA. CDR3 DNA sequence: TGTGCCAGCAGCCCCAGGCTCACTAGCGGGGGGAACAATGAGCAGTTCTTC. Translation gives CASSPRLTSGGNNEQFF.

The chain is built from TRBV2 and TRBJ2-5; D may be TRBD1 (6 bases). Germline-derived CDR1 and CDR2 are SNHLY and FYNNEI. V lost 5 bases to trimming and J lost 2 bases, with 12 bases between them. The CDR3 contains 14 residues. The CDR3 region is CASSSWDKQETQYF. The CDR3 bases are TGTGCCAGCAGTTCTTGGGACAAGCAAGAGACCCAGTACTTC.

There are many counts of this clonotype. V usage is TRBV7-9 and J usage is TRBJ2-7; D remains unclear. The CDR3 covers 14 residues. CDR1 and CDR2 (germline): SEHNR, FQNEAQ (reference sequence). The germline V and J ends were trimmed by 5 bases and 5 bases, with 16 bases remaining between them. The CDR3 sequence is CASSPLKGINEQYV. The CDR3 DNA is TGTGCCAGCAGCCCCCTAAAGGGTATTAACGAGCAGTACGTC.

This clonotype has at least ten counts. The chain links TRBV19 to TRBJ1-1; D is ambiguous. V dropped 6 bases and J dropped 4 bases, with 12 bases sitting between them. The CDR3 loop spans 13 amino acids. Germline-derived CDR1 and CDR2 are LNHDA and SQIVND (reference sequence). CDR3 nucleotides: TGTGCCAGTAGCCAACAAGTCGGCACTGAAGCTTTCTTT. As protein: CASSQQVGTEAFF.

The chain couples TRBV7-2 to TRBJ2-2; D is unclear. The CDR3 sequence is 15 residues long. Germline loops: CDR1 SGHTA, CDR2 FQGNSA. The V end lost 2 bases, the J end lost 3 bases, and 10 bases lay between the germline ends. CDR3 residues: CASSLRGLDTGELFF. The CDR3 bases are TGTGCCAGCAGCTTAAGAGGATTGGACACCGGGGAGCTGTTTTTT.

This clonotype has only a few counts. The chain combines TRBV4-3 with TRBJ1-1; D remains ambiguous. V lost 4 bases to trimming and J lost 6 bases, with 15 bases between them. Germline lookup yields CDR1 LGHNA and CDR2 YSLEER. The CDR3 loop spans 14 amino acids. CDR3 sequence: CASSLTEVAAEAFF. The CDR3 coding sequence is TGCGCCAGCAGCCTAACGGAGGTAGCAGCTGAAGCTTTCTTT.

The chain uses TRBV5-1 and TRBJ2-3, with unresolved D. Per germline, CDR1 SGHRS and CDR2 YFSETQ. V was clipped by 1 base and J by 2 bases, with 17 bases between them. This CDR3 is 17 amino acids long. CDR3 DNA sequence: TGCGCCAGCAGCTTGTCTCACGGTGCTACCTACACAGATACGCAGTATTTT. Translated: CASSLSHGATYTDTQYF. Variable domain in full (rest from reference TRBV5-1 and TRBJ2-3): KAGVTQTPRYLIKTRGQQVTLSCSPISGHRSVSWYQQTPGQGLQFLFEYFSETQRNKGNFPGRFSGRQFSNSRSEMNVSTLELGDSALYLCASSLSHGATYTDTQYFGPGTRLTVL.

CDR3 coding DNA: TGTGCCAGCAGCTTGATGGGTCGAGCTAATGAAAAACTGTTTTTT. It codes for CASSLMGRANEKLFF. The chain recombines TRBV5-4 with TRBJ1-4; the D is unclear. From germline, CDR1 is SGHNT and CDR2 YYREEE (reference sequence). The V end was cut by 1 base, the J end by 3 bases, with 10 bases between. This CDR3 has 15 amino acids.

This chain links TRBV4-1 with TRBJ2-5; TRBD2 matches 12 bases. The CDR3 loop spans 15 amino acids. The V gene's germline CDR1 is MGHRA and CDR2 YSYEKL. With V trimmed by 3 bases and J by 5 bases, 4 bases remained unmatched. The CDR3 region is CASSHLTSGGETQYF. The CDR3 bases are TGCGCCAGCAGCCACCTGACTAGCGGGGGCGAGACCCAGTACTTC.

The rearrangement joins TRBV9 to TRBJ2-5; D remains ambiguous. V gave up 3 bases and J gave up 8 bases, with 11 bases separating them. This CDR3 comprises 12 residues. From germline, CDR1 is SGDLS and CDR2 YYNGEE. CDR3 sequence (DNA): TGTGCCAGCAGCGCTCCCGTGGGAACCCAGTACTTC. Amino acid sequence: CASSAPVGTQYF. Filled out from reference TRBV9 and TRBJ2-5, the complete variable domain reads DSGVTQTPKHLITATGQRVTLRCSPRSGDLSVYWYQQSLDQGLQFLIQYYNGEERAKGNILERFSAQQFPDLHSELNLSSLELGDSALYFCASSAPVGTQYFGPGTRLLVL.

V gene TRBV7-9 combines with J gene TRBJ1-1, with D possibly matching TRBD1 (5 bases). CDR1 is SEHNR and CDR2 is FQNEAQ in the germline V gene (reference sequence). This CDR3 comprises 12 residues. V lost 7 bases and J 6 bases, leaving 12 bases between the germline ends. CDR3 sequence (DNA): TGTGCCAGCAAGGAGGGGACGGCTGAAGCTTTCTTT. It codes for CASKEGTAEAFF.

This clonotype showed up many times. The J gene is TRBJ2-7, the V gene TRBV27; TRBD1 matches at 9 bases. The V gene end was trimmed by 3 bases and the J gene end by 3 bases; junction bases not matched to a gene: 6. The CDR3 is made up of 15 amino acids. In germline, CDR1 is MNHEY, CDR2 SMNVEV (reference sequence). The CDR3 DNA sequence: TGTGCCAGCAGTTTTGCGGGACAGGGCTTCTACGAGCAGTACTTC. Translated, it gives CASSFAGQGFYEQYF.

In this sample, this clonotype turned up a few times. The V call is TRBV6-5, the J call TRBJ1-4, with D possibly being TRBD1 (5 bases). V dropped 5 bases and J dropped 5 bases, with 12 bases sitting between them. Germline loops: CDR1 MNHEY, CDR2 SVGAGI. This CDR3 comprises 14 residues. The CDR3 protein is CASSRPGVNEKLFF. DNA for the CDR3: TGTGCCAGCAGTCGACCGGGGGTAAATGAAAAACTGTTTTTT.

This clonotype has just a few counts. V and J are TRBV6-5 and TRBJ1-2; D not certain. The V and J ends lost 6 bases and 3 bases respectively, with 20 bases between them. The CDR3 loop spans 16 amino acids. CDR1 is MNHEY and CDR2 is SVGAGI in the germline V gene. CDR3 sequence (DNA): TGTGCCAGCAGCCTAACGGCCGGGAGTTCGGACTATGGCTACACCTTC. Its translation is CASSLTAGSSDYGYTF.

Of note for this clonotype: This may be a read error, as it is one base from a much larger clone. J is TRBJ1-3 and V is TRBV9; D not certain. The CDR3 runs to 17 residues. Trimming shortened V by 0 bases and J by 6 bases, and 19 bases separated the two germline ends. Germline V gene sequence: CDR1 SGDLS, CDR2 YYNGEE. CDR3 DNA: TGTGCCAGCAGCGTAGATGGAGTGACTATTGGCGAAAACACCATATATTTT. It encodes CASSVDGVTIGENTIYF. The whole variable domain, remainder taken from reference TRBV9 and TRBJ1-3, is DSGVTQTPKHLITATGQRVTLRCSPRSGDLSVYWYQQSLDQGLQFLIQYYNGEERAKGNILERFSAQQFPDLHSELNLSSLELGDSALYFCASSVDGVTIGENTIYFGEGSWLTVV.

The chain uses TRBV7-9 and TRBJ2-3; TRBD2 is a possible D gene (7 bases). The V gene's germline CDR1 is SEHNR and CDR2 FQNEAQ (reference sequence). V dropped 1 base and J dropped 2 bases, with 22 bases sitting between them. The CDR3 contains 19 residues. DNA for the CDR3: TGTGCCAGCAGCTTAGTGGTTGGGACGGGAGGACAGAACACAGATACGCAGTATTTT. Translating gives CASSLVVGTGGQNTDTQYF. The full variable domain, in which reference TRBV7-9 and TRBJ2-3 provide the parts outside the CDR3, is DTGVSQNPRHKITKRGQNVTFRCDPISEHNRLYWYRQTLGQGPEFLTYFQNEAQLEKSRLLSDRFSAERPKGSFSTLEIQRTEQGDSAMYLCASSLVVGTGGQNTDTQYFGPGTRLTVL.

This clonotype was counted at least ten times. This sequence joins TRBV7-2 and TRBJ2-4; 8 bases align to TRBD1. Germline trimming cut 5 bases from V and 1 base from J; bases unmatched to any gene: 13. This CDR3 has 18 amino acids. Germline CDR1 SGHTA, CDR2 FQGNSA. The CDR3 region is CASSKGVWQGAAKNIQYF. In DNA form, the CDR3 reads TGTGCCAGCAGCAAAGGGGTTTGGCAGGGGGCCGCCAAAAACATTCAGTACTTC.

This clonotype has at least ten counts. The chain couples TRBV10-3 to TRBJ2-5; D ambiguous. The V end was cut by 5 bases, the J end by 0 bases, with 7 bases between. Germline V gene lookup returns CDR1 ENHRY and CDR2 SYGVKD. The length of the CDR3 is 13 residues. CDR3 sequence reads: CAISPQYQETQYF. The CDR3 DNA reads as TGTGCCATCAGTCCCCAGTACCAAGAGACCCAGTACTTC.

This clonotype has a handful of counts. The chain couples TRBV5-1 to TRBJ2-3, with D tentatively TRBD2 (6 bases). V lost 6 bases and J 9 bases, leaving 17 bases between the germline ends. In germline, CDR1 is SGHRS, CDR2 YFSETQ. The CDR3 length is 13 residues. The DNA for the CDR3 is TGCGCCAGCACCGGGGACTGGGGAGAAACGCAGTATTTT. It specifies CASTGDWGETQYF.

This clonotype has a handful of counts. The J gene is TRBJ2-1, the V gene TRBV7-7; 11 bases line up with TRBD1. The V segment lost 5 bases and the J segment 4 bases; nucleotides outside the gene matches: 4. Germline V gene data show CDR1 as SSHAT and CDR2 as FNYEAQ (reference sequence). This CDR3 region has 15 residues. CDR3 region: CASSLDRGRYNEQFF. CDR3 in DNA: TGTGCCAGCAGCCTGGACAGGGGGCGTTACAATGAGCAGTTCTTC.

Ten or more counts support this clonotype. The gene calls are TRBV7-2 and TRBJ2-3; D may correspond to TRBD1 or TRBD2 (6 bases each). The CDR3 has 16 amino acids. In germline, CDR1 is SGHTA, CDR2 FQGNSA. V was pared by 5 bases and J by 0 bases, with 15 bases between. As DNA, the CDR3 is TGTGCCAGCAGCGCTCAAGGGGGGACTAGCACAGATACGCAGTATTTT. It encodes CASSAQGGTSTDTQYF.

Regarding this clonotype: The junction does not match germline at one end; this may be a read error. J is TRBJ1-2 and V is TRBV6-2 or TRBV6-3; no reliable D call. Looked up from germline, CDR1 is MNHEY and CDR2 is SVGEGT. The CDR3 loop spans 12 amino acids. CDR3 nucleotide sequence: TGTGCCAGCAGTTACGCCCCCCGCTCTCGGGACTTC. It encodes CASSYAPRSRDF.

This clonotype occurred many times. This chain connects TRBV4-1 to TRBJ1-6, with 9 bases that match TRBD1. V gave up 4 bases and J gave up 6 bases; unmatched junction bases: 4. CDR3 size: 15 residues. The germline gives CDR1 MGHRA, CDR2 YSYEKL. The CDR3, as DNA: TGCGCCAGCAGCCCCCGGGACAGGGCTAATTCACCCCTCCACTTT. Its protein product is CASSPRDRANSPLHF.